The subject of this entry is one T cell receptor beta chain. Antigen unknown. V shed 7 bases and J shed 5 bases, with 14 bases lying between them. The CDR3 is 13 residues long. Per germline, CDR1 MNHNS and CDR2 SASEGT. Unstimulated naive, memory, effector memory and TEMRA subsets were also sequenced, drawn from a few donor pairs. Repertoires were generated with immunoSEQ multiplex PCR, while TCRdb's copy carries only in-frame clones and drops some. This table holds roughly 68,000 clones, roughly 85% found once. These data belong to a study of siplizumab effects on memory and regulatory T cells. Study observations and caveats: The diversity of naive T cells seemed greater than that of memory cells, and their alloresponse contribution seemed major.

The receptor was isolated from a human donor in good health. The sequenced sample was memory CD4+ T cells sorted from blood. V and J are TRBV6-1 and TRBJ1-1; no firm D call. Here the CDR3 DNA reads TGTGCCAGCACCCGGAAGTTAGAAACTGAAGCTTTCTTT. This codes for CASTRKLETEAFF.